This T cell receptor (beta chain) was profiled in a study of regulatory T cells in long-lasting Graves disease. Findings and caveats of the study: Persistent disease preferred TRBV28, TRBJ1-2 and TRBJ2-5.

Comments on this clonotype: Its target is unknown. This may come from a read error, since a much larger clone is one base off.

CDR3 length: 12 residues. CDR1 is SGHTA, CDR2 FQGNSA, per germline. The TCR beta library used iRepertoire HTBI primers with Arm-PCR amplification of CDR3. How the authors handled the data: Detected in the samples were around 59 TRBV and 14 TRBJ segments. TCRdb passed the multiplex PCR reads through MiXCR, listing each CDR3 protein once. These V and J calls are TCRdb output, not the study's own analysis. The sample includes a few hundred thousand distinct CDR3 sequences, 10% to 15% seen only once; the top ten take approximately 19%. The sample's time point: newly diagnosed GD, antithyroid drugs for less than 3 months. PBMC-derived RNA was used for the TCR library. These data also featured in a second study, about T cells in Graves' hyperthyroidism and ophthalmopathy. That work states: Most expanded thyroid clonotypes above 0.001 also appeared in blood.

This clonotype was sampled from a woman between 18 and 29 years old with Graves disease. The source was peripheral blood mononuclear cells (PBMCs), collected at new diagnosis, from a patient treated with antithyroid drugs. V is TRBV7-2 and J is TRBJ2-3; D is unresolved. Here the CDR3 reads CAGSLVPDTQYF. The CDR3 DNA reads TGTGCCGGCAGCTTAGTTCCAGATACGCAGTATTTT.